The 7 T cell receptor beta chains below come from one sample, sequenced in a study of neurological immune-mediated disorders. TCRdb reprocessed the 5' RACE reads via MiXCR and lists one record per CDR3 protein. The sample yields 25,000 to 30,000 distinct CDR3 sequences, about 12% seen once. Material: PBMCs. The receptors stem from a woman aged 60-70 years in good health.

This clonotype was recorded at least ten times. J is TRBJ2-2 and V is TRBV5-6, with D perhaps given as TRBD1 or TRBD2 (5 bases each). V was shortened by 6 bases and J by 7 bases, with 19 bases between the two germline ends. In germline, CDR1 is SGHDT, CDR2 YYEEEE. The CDR3 runs 15 residues. CDR3 DNA sequence: TGTGCCAGCAACCCTCTGCGAGGGGTTGGCGGGGAGCTGTTTTTT. Its protein is CASNPLRGVGGELFF.

This clonotype was counted many times. The rearrangement joins TRBV7-9 to TRBJ1-1; possibly TRBD1 for D (5 bases). V lost 6 bases, J lost 0 bases, and 14 bases lay in between. This CDR3 contains 15 residues. The germline gives CDR1 SEHNR, CDR2 FQNEAQ (reference sequence). The CDR3 sequence: CASREPEGMNTEAFF. CDR3 DNA: TGTGCCAGCAGGGAACCGGAGGGGATGAACACTGAAGCTTTCTTT.

This clonotype appeared many times. The chain employs TRBV6-6 and TRBJ2-5, with 9 bases matching TRBD1. Germline CDR1 MNHNY, CDR2 SVGAGI (reference sequence). Unmatched junction bases numbered 9, after V lost 6 bases and J lost 4 bases. The CDR3 runs 15 residues. CDR3 DNA: TGTGCCAGCAGCACGACAGGGGGGGGACGAGAGACCCAGTACTTC. It is translated as CASSTTGGGRETQYF.

This clonotype was picked up many times. V usage is TRBV7-2 and J usage is TRBJ1-5; 7 nucleotides match TRBD1. CDR1 and CDR2 (germline): SGHTA, FQGNSA. CDR3 length: 14 amino acids. V gave up 5 bases and J gave up 1 base; unmatched junction bases: 2. The CDR3 coding sequence is TGTGCCAGCAGCCTGGGACAGAGCAATCAGCCCCAGCATTTT. Protein sequence: CASSLGQSNQPQHF. The full variable domain, completed using reference TRBV7-2 and TRBJ1-5, is GAGVSQSPSNKVTEKGKDVELRCDPISGHTALYWYRQSLGQGLEFLIYFQGNSAPDKSGLPSDRFSAERTGGSVSTLTIQRTQQEDSAVYLCASSLGQSNQPQHFGDGTRLSIL.

This clonotype was found many times. The rearrangement uses TRBV5-1 and TRBJ1-3; D is unresolved. Germline V CDR1 and CDR2: SGHRS, YFSETQ. V shed 5 bases and J shed 1 base, with 4 bases lying between them. This CDR3 spans 12 amino acids. CDR3 in amino acids: CASSGSGNTIYF. In DNA, the CDR3 is TGCGCCAGCAGTGGTTCTGGAAACACCATATATTTT.

This clonotype was recorded a few times. A read error may explain this, as a much larger clone is one base away. The V call is TRBV5-1, the J call TRBJ1-6; TRBD1 matches 9 bases. The CDR3 is 14 amino acids. Per the germline V gene, CDR1 is SGHRS and CDR2 is YFSETQ. The CDR3 loop is CTSSLDRGDSPLHF. Written as DNA, the CDR3 is TGCACCAGCAGCTTGGACAGGGGCGATTCACCCCTCCACTTT.

Many counts were recorded for this clonotype. The chain has TRBV5-6 and TRBJ1-5, with D possibly being TRBD1 (5 bases). The CDR3 loop spans 14 amino acids. The germline CDR1 and CDR2 sequences are SGHDT and YYEEEE. V was trimmed by 1 base and J by 5 bases, leaving 10 bases between them. DNA of the CDR3: TGTGCCAGCAGCTTGTTTGGGGGGTATCAGCCCCAGCATTTT. Protein product: CASSLFGGYQPQHF.